This T cell receptor beta chain derives from a study of T cell changes during pregnancy in multiple sclerosis. This CDR3 has 15 residues. V shed 0 bases, J shed 8 bases, and the junction held 6 bases outside the gene matches. The germline V gene has CDR1 LGHNA and CDR2 YSLEER. The table came from immunoSEQ multiplex PCR; TCRdb's copy has only in-frame clones and leaves some out. In the table there are under 55,000 clones, 93% of which are singletons. The source is a female donor with multiple sclerosis, enrolled in a pregnancy study. This material consisted of peripheral blood, taken in the second trimester of pregnancy. This chain joins TRBV4-3 and TRBJ1-4, with 7 bases fitting TRBD1. Here the CDR3 reads CASSQEYRGREKLFF. The CDR3 DNA is TGCGCCAGCAGCCAAGAGTACAGGGGCCGGGAAAAACTGTTTTTT.